This T cell receptor beta chain was profiled in a study of blood T cells in healthy people across ages. With a J-beta primer mix and a sample-barcoded 5' primer, a second PCR ran 7 to 11 cycles. Every molecule of cDNA carried a tag from a template-switch adaptor with 12 random nucleotides. TCRdb re-called the 5' RACE reads through MiXCR, storing one row per CDR3 protein. This table holds about 1.1 million distinct CDR3 sequences, 35% to 40% found once. Details on this clonotype: Antigen specificity is unknown.

Study findings and constraints: For the donors, CMV status was unknown and possibly confounded expanded clonotype changes. A strong correlation was found between TCR beta diversity and the percentage of naive T cells.

The V and J ends lost 5 bases and 6 bases respectively, with 17 bases between them. The CDR3 is 15 amino acids. The sequenced sample was blood. The chain employs TRBV12-3 or TRBV12-4 and TRBJ2-1, with D possibly TRBD1 on 5 matching bases. This clonotype was sampled from a man between 18 and 29 years old in good health. The CDR3 nucleotides are TGTGCCAGCAGTCTACGCAGGGTGGAAGGCAATGAGCAGTTCTTC. This encodes CASSLRRVEGNEQFF.